These 32 T cell receptor beta chains came from one sample sequenced in a study of T cells in Graves' hyperthyroidism and ophthalmopathy. Amplification of TCR beta CDR3 regions used RNA as the template. Initially, a first-round RT-PCR of the TCR CDR3 employed the HTBI primer set. TCRdb reprocessed the multiplex PCR reads via MiXCR and lists one record per CDR3 protein. The table has some 800,000 distinct CDR3 sequences, 35% to 45% seen once. Sequencing used blood. These receptors were taken from a man between 18 and 29 years old with Graves' hyperthyroidism.

The chain carries TRBV6-5 and TRBJ2-5; 8 bases fit TRBD2. The trim removed 4 bases at V and 3 bases at J, leaving 10 bases unmatched. The CDR3 length is 16 residues. Germline loops: CDR1 MNHEY, CDR2 SVGAGI. The CDR3 bases are TGTGCCAGCAGTTTGTCCTTAGCGGGGCGAGAAGAGACCCAGTACTTC. Amino acids: CASSLSLAGREETQYF.

V gene TRBV25-1 combines with J gene TRBJ1-1; tentatively, D is TRBD1 (6 bases). In germline, CDR1 is MGHDK, CDR2 SYGVNS. V shed 8 bases and J shed 0 bases, with 16 bases lying between them. The CDR3 totals 15 residues. CDR3 in amino acids: CASQDRGAVNTEAFF. The CDR3 DNA follows: TGTGCCAGCCAAGATCGGGGGGCGGTGAACACTGAAGCTTTCTTT.

The chain links TRBV24-1 to TRBJ2-5, with 7 bases that match TRBD2. CDR1 is KGHDR, CDR2 SFDVKD, per germline. Unmatched junction bases numbered 10, after V lost 5 bases and J lost 5 bases. The CDR3 has 15 residues. CDR3 coding DNA: TGTGCCACCAGTGGCCTGGGGAGCGGGGCGGAGACCCAGTACTTC. Translated: CATSGLGSGAETQYF.

V and J are TRBV5-1 and TRBJ2-5, with D tentatively TRBD2 (6 bases). This CDR3 region has 18 residues. Germline CDR1 and CDR2: SGHRS and YFSETQ. Trimming took off 3 bases at V and 2 bases at J, with 23 bases between the two ends. CDR3 residues: CASSSTGLPRQLQETQYF. The CDR3 coding sequence is TGCGCCAGCAGCTCAACCGGACTACCCCGCCAATTACAAGAGACCCAGTACTTC.

Comment on this clonotype: This may stem from a read error, because a much larger clone lies one nucleotide away. The V gene is TRBV29-1, the J gene TRBJ1-1; possible D gene TRBD1, 5 bases. The germline gives CDR1 SQVTM, CDR2 ANQGSEA. The CDR3 is made up of 14 amino acids. CDR3 DNA sequence: TGCGGCGTCCCAAGGGGTAGTTTGAACACTGAAGCTTTCTTT. This codes for CGVPRGSLNTEAFF.

Details on this clonotype: Compared with germline, one end of the junction differs, possibly owing to a read error. This chain connects TRBV2 to TRBJ2-6, with D tentatively TRBD2 (6 bases). CDR1 and CDR2 (germline): SNHLY, FYNNEI. The CDR3 is 8 residues long. The CDR3 is CASSRLAF. CDR3 coding DNA: TGTGCCAGCAGCAGACTAGCTTTC.

This clonotype was seen at least ten times. This rearrangement joins TRBV20-1 to TRBJ1-1; D is unclear. The V and J ends lost 0 bases and 2 bases respectively, with 10 bases between them. The CDR3 sequence is 14 residues long. Germline-derived CDR1 and CDR2 are DFQATT and SNEGSKA (reference sequence). CDR3 in DNA: TGCAGTGCTAGAGATGGTTCCCTAAACACTGAAGCTTTCTTT. It is translated as CSARDGSLNTEAFF.

V is TRBV29-1 and J is TRBJ1-1, with 7 bases that match TRBD1. V was clipped by 5 bases and J by 0 bases; unmatched bases: 3. The CDR3 runs 13 residues. Germline CDR1 is SQVTM and CDR2 is ANQGSEA. CDR3 region: CSVMTGLNTEAFF. The CDR3, as DNA: TGCAGCGTTATGACAGGGTTGAACACTGAAGCTTTCTTT.

The J gene is TRBJ1-2, the V gene TRBV20-1; 9 bases match TRBD1. The germline CDR1 and CDR2 sequences are DFQATT and SNEGSKA (reference sequence). This CDR3 comprises 14 residues. V was pared by 5 bases and J by 4 bases, with 8 bases of the junction left unmatched. CDR3 DNA sequence: TGCAGTGCTGGTACACAGGGGGCTAGCTATGGCTACACCTTC. Its protein is CSAGTQGASYGYTF.

The chain links TRBV25-1 to TRBJ2-7; TRBD2 matches at 10 bases. The CDR3 length is 14 residues. Looked up from germline, CDR1 is MGHDK and CDR2 is SYGVNS. CDR3 coding DNA: TGTGCTAATAAGGCTAGCGGGAGCCCTAACGAGCAGTACTTC. Its protein is CANKASGSPNEQYF.

This clonotype was seen a handful of times. The V call is TRBV3-2, the J call TRBJ1-6. TRBV3-2 constitutes a pseudogene. This CDR3 comprises 13 residues. CDR3 loop: CASSQDRRSPLHF. CDR3 nucleotides: TGTGCCAGCAGCCAAGATCGGAGATCACCCCTCCACTTT.

This clonotype occurred many times. The V call is TRBV15, the J call TRBJ2-6, with 8 nucleotides matching TRBD1. CDR3 length equals 19 residues. Germline lookup yields CDR1 LNHNV and CDR2 YYDKDF (reference sequence). Germline trimming cut 3 bases from V and 3 bases from J; bases unmatched to any gene: 13. CDR3: CATSSWEDRASLGANVLTF. In DNA form, the CDR3 reads TGTGCCACCAGCAGTTGGGAGGACAGGGCCTCCCTTGGGGCCAACGTCCTGACTTTC.

The DNA for the CDR3 is TGCAGCGTGTGGACAGGGGAAGGAAAACTGTTTTTT. This sequence encodes CSVWTGEGKLFF. V gene TRBV29-1 combines with J gene TRBJ1-4; 9 bases map to TRBD1. The CDR3 totals 12 residues. Trimming took 6 bases from V and 10 from J; bases not matched to a gene: 6. CDR1 is SQVTM and CDR2 is ANQGSEA in the germline V gene.

With respect to this clonotype: The junction departs from the called germline gene at one end, perhaps through a read error. V and J are TRBV12-3 or TRBV12-4 and TRBJ1-1; D is uncertain. The CDR3 runs to 15 residues. The CDR3 here is CTSSQPGKKNTEAFF. As DNA, the CDR3 is TGTACCAGCAGTCAACCCGGCAAAAAAAACACTGAAGCTTTCTTT.

This clonotype was seen many times. This chain links TRBV29-1 with TRBJ1-1; D remains unclear. Per the germline V gene, CDR1 is SQVTM and CDR2 is ANQGSEA. The CDR3 has 13 amino acids. V lost 2 bases and J lost 1, with 8 bases in between. The CDR3 nucleotides are TGCAGCGTTGAACCACAGCGGAACACTGAAGCTTTCTTT. Its protein product is CSVEPQRNTEAFF. Full variable domain (rest looked up from reference TRBV29-1 and TRBJ1-1): SAVISQKPSRDICQRGTSLTIQCQVDSQVTMMFWYRQQPGQSLTLIATANQGSEATYESGFVIDKFPISRPNLTFSTLTVSNMSPEDSSIYLCSVEPQRNTEAFFGQGTRLTVV.

This clonotype occurred many times. The chain uses TRBV9 and TRBJ2-5, with TRBD2 matching 8 bases. CDR1 is SGDLS, CDR2 YYNGEE, per germline. V shed 0 bases and J 4 bases; nucleotides not matched to a gene: 5. The CDR3 has 15 amino acids. CDR3 loop: CASSVAGGGRETQYF. In DNA form, the CDR3 reads TGTGCCAGCAGCGTAGCGGGAGGGGGGCGAGAGACCCAGTACTTC.

This clonotype has a single count. The chain couples TRBV5-6 to TRBJ2-7; D may be TRBD2 (6 bases). The CDR3 has 17 amino acids. Germline-derived CDR1 and CDR2 are SGHDT and YYEEEE. V was shortened by 0 bases and J by 4 bases, with 20 bases between the two germline ends. This CDR3 is CASSLAGDFSGGYEQYF. The CDR3 region has the DNA TGTGCCAGCAGCTTGGCCGGGGACTTCTCTGGGGGGTACGAGCAGTACTTC.

This clonotype was recorded at least ten times. This chain links TRBV25-1 with TRBJ1-5, with D possibly matching TRBD1 (5 bases). With 4 bases removed from V and 3 bases from J, the gap between germline ends came to 16 bases. Germline-derived CDR1 and CDR2 are MGHDK and SYGVNS. The CDR3 length is 16 residues. CDR3 residues: CASSGGGSTDNQPQHF. CDR3 DNA: TGTGCCAGCAGTGGGGGGGGGAGCACAGACAATCAGCCCCAGCATTTT.

CDR3 sequence reads: CASSDAGPDYGYEQYF. CDR3 coding DNA: TGTGCCAGCAGTGACGCGGGTCCGGATTATGGCTACGAGCAGTACTTC. The chain uses TRBV6-4 and TRBJ2-7; D perhaps matches TRBD2 (5 bases). The CDR3 contains 16 residues. V was clipped by 2 bases and J by 3 bases, with 17 bases between them. Per germline, CDR1 MRHNA and CDR2 SNTAGT.

Many counts were recorded for this clonotype. The chain carries TRBV12-3 or TRBV12-4 and TRBJ2-2; D unclear. V gave up 5 bases and J gave up 6 bases, with 10 bases separating them. CDR3 length: 13 amino acids. CDR3 sequence reads: CASSAPGAGELFF. CDR3 in DNA: TGTGCCAGCAGTGCTCCGGGTGCCGGGGAGCTGTTTTTT.

As for this clonotype: A read error may explain this, as a much larger clone is one base away. This chain joins TRBV7-3 and TRBJ1-2; possibly TRBD1 for D (6 bases). CDR1 is SGHTA and CDR2 is FQGTGA in the germline V gene. The CDR3 has 13 residues. V was trimmed by 1 base and J by 6 bases, leaving 9 bases between them. The CDR3 DNA reads as TGTGCCAGCAGCTTAATGGCAGGGGATGGCTACACCTTC. Translated, it gives CASSLMAGDGYTF.

This clonotype showed up just once. V and J are TRBV15 and TRBJ1-6; 7 bases agree with TRBD1. Germline V CDR1 and CDR2: LNHNV, YYDKDF (reference sequence). The J segment lost 13 bases and the V segment lost 0 bases, leaving 9 bases of the junction unmatched. The CDR3 runs to 15 residues. CDR3 in amino acids: CATSRDPGGNQPLHF. CDR3 bases: TGTGCCACCAGCAGAGATCCAGGGGGTAATCAGCCCCTCCACTTT. Supplemented by reference TRBV15 and TRBJ1-6, the full variable domain reads DAMVIQNPRYQVTQFGKPVTLSCSQTLNHNVMYWYQQKSSQAPKLLFHYYDKDFNNEADTPDNFQSRRPNTSFCFLDIRSPGLGDTAMYLCATSRDPGGNQPLHFGNGTRLTVT.

A word on this clonotype: One base away lies a much larger clone, so this may be a sequencing read error. The chain is built from TRBV7-9 and TRBJ1-1; D not resolved. The CDR3 covers 13 residues. CDR1 is SEHNR, CDR2 FQNEAQ, per germline (reference sequence). The CDR3 bases are TGTGCCAGCATCCTTAGGGCGGATACTGGAGCTTTCTTT. It encodes CASILRADTGAFF.

This clonotype was seen more than once but under ten times. The CDR3 sequence: CASSIGQFSYEQYF. The CDR3 coding sequence is TGTGCCAGCAGTATTGGACAGTTTTCCTACGAGCAGTACTTC. The V gene is TRBV2, the J gene TRBJ2-7; maybe TRBD1 (6 bases). The CDR3 length is 14 residues. Germline CDR1 and CDR2: SNHLY and FYNNEI. V lost 5 bases and J 1 base, leaving 12 bases between the germline ends.

This clonotype showed up many times. The chain employs TRBV7-2 and TRBJ2-7; 8 bases fit TRBD2. This CDR3 is built from 14 residues. CDR1 and CDR2 from the germline V gene are SGHTA and FQGNSA. Trimming at V came to 1 base and at J to 2 bases, leaving 1 base not matched to a gene. This CDR3 is CASSLGGRPYEQYF. The CDR3 bases are TGTGCCAGCAGCTTAGGCGGGAGGCCCTACGAGCAGTACTTC.

The chain combines TRBV13 with TRBJ1-2; D is ambiguous. Germline lookup yields CDR1 PRHDT and CDR2 FYEKMQ (reference sequence). Trimming took off 5 bases at V and 8 bases at J, with 12 bases between the two ends. The CDR3 is made up of 12 amino acids. The CDR3 DNA is TGTGCCAGCAGCCTAGAAAAGGAGGGCTACACCTTC. It yields the protein CASSLEKEGYTF.

In DNA form, the CDR3 reads TGCAGCGTTGGGTCCGGAGGGGATTTACCTTTCTTT. As protein: CSVGSGGDLPFF. This chain uses TRBV29-1 with TRBJ1-1; a possible D gene is TRBD1 (5 bases). Germline CDR1 reads SQVTM; CDR2 reads ANQGSEA. Trimming stripped 4 bases from V and 12 bases from J, with 18 bases between. The CDR3 has 12 residues.

This clonotype has ten or more counts. The V call is TRBV29-1, the J call TRBJ1-6, with 10 bases that match TRBD1. In germline, CDR1 is SQVTM, CDR2 ANQGSEA. CDR3 length: 14 amino acids. Unmatched junction bases numbered 3, after V lost 4 bases and J lost 6 bases. CDR3 in amino acids: CSVGTGGSNSPLHF. DNA of the CDR3: TGCAGCGTTGGGACAGGGGGATCTAATTCACCCCTCCACTTT.

Ten or more counts support this clonotype. The chain employs TRBV2 and TRBJ1-2, with D perhaps TRBD1 (5 bases). V was pared by 5 bases and J by 2 bases, with 12 bases between. This CDR3 contains 14 residues. In germline, CDR1 is SNHLY, CDR2 FYNNEI. CDR3 in DNA: TGTGCCAGCAGTCTCCGGGACCGGAACTATGGCTACACCTTC. Translation: CASSLRDRNYGYTF. Variable domain in full (rest from reference TRBV2 and TRBJ1-2): EPEVTQTPSHQVTQMGQEVILRCVPISNHLYFYWYRQILGQKVEFLVSFYNNEISEKSEIFDDQFSVERPDGSNFTLKIRSTKLEDSAMYFCASSLRDRNYGYTFGSGTRLTVV.

This clonotype appeared a single time. CDR3 residues: CASAQGSNYEQYF. CDR3 nucleotides: TGCGCCAGCGCACAAGGGTCCAACTACGAGCAGTACTTC. The chain employs TRBV4-1 and TRBJ2-7, with D uncertain. Trimming removed 8 bases from V and 3 bases from J, with 14 bases in between. The CDR3 covers 13 residues. Per the germline V gene, CDR1 is MGHRA and CDR2 is YSYEKL.

The J gene is TRBJ1-2, the V gene TRBV19; the match to TRBD1 covers 12 bases. Germline CDR1 and CDR2: LNHDA and SQIVND (reference sequence). J gave up 3 bases and V 4 bases, and 12 bases lay outside the gene matches. The CDR3 runs 18 residues. CDR3 region: CASSTWGQGARSDYGYTF. Written as DNA, the CDR3 is TGTGCCAGTAGTACCTGGGGACAGGGGGCGCGATCGGACTATGGCTACACCTTC. The full variable domain, its missing parts supplied by reference TRBV19 and TRBJ1-2, is DGGITQSPKYLFRKEGQNVTLSCEQNLNHDAMYWYRQDPGQGLRLIYYSQIVNDFQKGDIAEGYSVSREKKESFPLTVTSAQKNPTAFYLCASSTWGQGARSDYGYTFGSGTRLTVV.

The chain carries TRBV20-1 and TRBJ2-2; D is possibly TRBD1 (6 bases). V gave up 6 bases and J gave up 2 bases, with 10 bases separating them. Germline lookup yields CDR1 DFQATT and CDR2 SNEGSKA (reference sequence). CDR3 size: 13 residues. CDR3 sequence (DNA): TGCAGTGCCGTGGACAGTAACACCGGGGAGCTGTTTTTT. Protein sequence: CSAVDSNTGELFF.